Listed here is a single T cell receptor (beta chain). The assay was immunoSEQ multiplex PCR, and TCRdb's table has in-frame clones only and misses some. The top ten clones hold around 15% of a sample with over 200,000 clones, 86% of them seen once. This specimen comes from a study of blood T cell repertoires in COVID-19. This CDR3 comprises 12 residues. Between the trimmed V and J ends, which lost 7 bases and 2 bases, there was a span of 9 bases. Germline V gene lookup returns CDR1 SNHLY and CDR2 FYNNEI. Sample: PBMCs or T cells enriched from blood (not recorded which). The V and J genes are TRBV2 and TRBJ2-7, with a possible D match to TRBD2 (5 bases). The clonotype was recovered from a man younger than 30 who had recovered from COVID-19. The CDR3 nucleotides are TGTGCCAGCAAGTTCGGGACCTACGAGCAGTACTTC. Its translation is CASKFGTYEQYF.